Below are 29 T cell receptor beta chains sequenced from a single sample in a study of blood T cell repertoires in COVID-19. Generated by immunoSEQ multiplex PCR, the TCRdb table keeps only in-frame clones and is missing some. The sample shows about 320,000 clones, approximately 86% of them seen only once. The material sequenced was PBMCs or T cells enriched from blood (not recorded which). The receptors were gathered from a woman aged 18-29 years who had recovered from COVID-19.

The chain has TRBV6-4 and TRBJ1-6; D not resolved. This CDR3 contains 14 residues. The V gene's germline CDR1 is MRHNA and CDR2 SNTAGT. The V and J ends lost 0 bases and 9 bases respectively, with 9 bases between them. CDR3 nucleotides: TGTGCCAGCAGTGACTCTTTCGGCGGTTCACCCCTCCACTTT. Amino acid sequence: CASSDSFGGSPLHF.

Only one count was recorded for this clone. The CDR3 is CAWRIGANNQPQHF. DNA for the CDR3: TGTGCCTGGAGAATTGGAGCAAACAATCAGCCCCAGCATTTT. This chain links TRBV30 with TRBJ1-5, with D hard to call. CDR1 and CDR2 from the germline V gene are GTSNPN and SVGIG (reference sequence). This CDR3 has 14 amino acids. V dropped 3 bases and J dropped 3 bases, with 12 bases sitting between them.

This rearrangement joins TRBV10-2 to TRBJ1-2; no firm D call. This CDR3 region has 13 residues. Germline CDR1 is WSHSY and CDR2 is SAAADI. V lost 3 bases to trimming and J lost 7 bases, with 12 bases between them. This CDR3 reads CASSEVQSRGYTF. In nucleotides, the CDR3 is TGCGCCAGCAGTGAAGTACAGAGCCGTGGCTACACCTTC.

V is TRBV28 and J is TRBJ1-6, with a possible D match to TRBD1 (6 bases). The length of the CDR3 is 12 residues. Per germline, CDR1 MDHEN and CDR2 SYDVKM. V lost 8 bases and J lost 12, with 14 bases in between. The CDR3 sequence: CASVVTGLPLHF. DNA for the CDR3: TGTGCCAGCGTTGTCACAGGGCTACCCCTCCACTTT.

V is TRBV27 and J is TRBJ1-6; 9 bases line up with TRBD1. The CDR3 has 15 amino acids. J gave up 4 bases and V 4 bases, and 2 bases lay outside the gene matches. Germline V gene data show CDR1 as MNHEY and CDR2 as SMNVEV (reference sequence). The CDR3 DNA reads as TGTGCCAGCAGTTGGGGACAGGGATATAATTCACCCCTCCACTTT. Residues: CASSWGQGYNSPLHF.

J is TRBJ2-3 and V is TRBV27; 11 bases align to TRBD2. Losses at the gene ends were 3 bases for V and 2 bases for J; bases not matched to a gene: 10. Per germline, CDR1 MNHEY and CDR2 SMNVEV (reference sequence). The CDR3 loop spans 18 amino acids. CDR3 sequence reads: CASSFLTGTSGNTDTQYF. CDR3 sequence (DNA): TGTGCCAGCAGTTTTCTCACGGGGACTAGCGGAAACACAGATACGCAGTATTTT.

This clone was detected only once. The V gene is TRBV5-5, the J gene TRBJ1-3; D gene ambiguous. The CDR3 consists of 14 residues. Germline CDR1 is SGHKS and CDR2 is YYEKEE (reference sequence). V was clipped by 4 bases and J by 4 bases, with 12 bases between them. DNA for the CDR3: TGTGCCAGCAGCCGCCGAGTGCCAGGAAACACCATATATTTT. Residues: CASSRRVPGNTIYF.

The rearrangement uses TRBV11-2 and TRBJ2-2; TRBD2 matches at 8 bases. V lost 6 bases to trimming and J lost 0 bases; unmatched junction nucleotides: 9. The CDR3 is 17 amino acids. Germline assignment: CDR1 SGHAT and CDR2 FQNNGV. CDR3 bases: TGTGCCAGCAGGGGTAGGGCGGGGGGACCGAACACCGGGGAGCTGTTTTTT. The encoded protein is CASRGRAGGPNTGELFF.

The chain joins TRBV7-8 to TRBJ2-5; 11 bases are shared with TRBD2. The germline CDR1 and CDR2 sequences are SGHVS and FQNEAQ. This CDR3 contains 18 residues. The V segment lost 0 bases and the J segment 3 bases; nucleotides outside the gene matches: 9. The CDR3, as DNA: TGTGCCAGCAGCTTAGCCTTAGCGGGGGGGCTTAAGGAAGAGACCCAGTACTTC. It codes for CASSLALAGGLKEETQYF.

This clone was counted once. The chain couples TRBV30 to TRBJ1-2; D gene ambiguous. Germline V gene sequence: CDR1 GTSNPN, CDR2 SVGIG (reference sequence). The CDR3 has 12 amino acids. V lost 3 bases and J 5 bases, leaving 10 bases between the germline ends. CDR3 coding DNA: TGTGCCTGGAGCCGCGGGCCTTATGGCTACACCTTC. Amino acids: CAWSRGPYGYTF.

The chain recombines TRBV5-1 with TRBJ2-3; 14 nucleotides match TRBD2. The germline gives CDR1 SGHRS, CDR2 YFSETQ. V dropped 0 bases and J dropped 2; count of bases not matched to a gene: 11. The CDR3 runs 20 residues. The CDR3 here is CASSLARLAGGPGNTDTQYF. CDR3 nucleotides: TGCGCCAGCAGCTTGGCCCGACTAGCGGGGGGGCCGGGTAACACAGATACGCAGTATTTT.

The rearrangement links TRBV7-3 to TRBJ1-2; D is unclear. V lost 2 bases and J 7 bases, leaving 17 bases between the germline ends. The germline V gene encodes CDR1 SGHTA and CDR2 FQGTGA. The CDR3 length is 15 residues. CDR3 nucleotide sequence: TGTGCCAGCAGCTTATCTGACCAGCGGGGAGTTGGCTACACCTTC. Translating it yields CASSLSDQRGVGYTF.

This clone showed up just once. The rearrangement links TRBV15 to TRBJ1-2; tentative D call: TRBD1 (6 bases). Germline V gives CDR1 LNHNV, CDR2 YYDKDF (reference sequence). V lost 1 base, J lost 4 bases, and 10 bases lay in between. The CDR3 runs 14 residues. DNA of the CDR3: TGTGCCACCAGCAGAGGGGGGCGGATCTATGGCTACACCTTC. Protein sequence: CATSRGGRIYGYTF.

This clone was seen a single time. V usage is TRBV19 and J usage is TRBJ1-1; TRBD1 is a possible D gene (6 bases). This CDR3 contains 15 residues. Germline V gene sequence: CDR1 LNHDA, CDR2 SQIVND (reference sequence). The germline V and J ends were trimmed by 8 bases and 6 bases, with 22 bases remaining between them. The CDR3, as DNA: TGTGCCAGTCGACGGGGGGGCCAGGGTAACCCTGAAGCTTTCTTT. Translating it yields CASRRGGQGNPEAFF.

On this clone itself: The same CDR3 arises from other DNA sequences in this sample as well. The rearrangement links TRBV29-1 to TRBJ1-5, with 7 bases lining up with TRBD1. V lost 6 bases to trimming and J lost 2 bases; unmatched junction nucleotides: 4. The CDR3 is 13 residues long. Germline-derived CDR1 and CDR2 are SQVTM and ANQGSEA. The CDR3 sequence is CSVVDRGNQPQHF. As DNA, the CDR3 is TGCAGCGTAGTCGACAGGGGCAATCAGCCCCAGCATTTT.

The chain couples TRBV24-1 to TRBJ1-2, with 8 bases lining up with TRBD1. The V gene's germline CDR1 is KGHDR and CDR2 SFDVKD. Unmatched junction bases numbered 14, after V lost 3 bases and J lost 6 bases. The CDR3 consists of 17 residues. This CDR3 is CATSDHRTGSRRDGYTF. The CDR3 DNA reads as TGTGCCACCAGTGATCACCGGACAGGGTCAAGGAGGGATGGCTACACCTTC.

V is TRBV6-2 or TRBV6-3 and J is TRBJ1-1; D not resolved. The V gene's germline CDR1 is MNHEY and CDR2 SVGEGT. This CDR3 region has 10 residues. The V and J ends lost 2 bases and 11 bases respectively, with 6 bases between them. DNA of the CDR3: TGTGCCAGCAGTTACGGAGCCGCTTTCTTT. It is translated as CASSYGAAFF.

This chain connects TRBV13 to TRBJ1-1; 8 nucleotides match TRBD1. V was clipped by 6 bases and J by 0 bases; unmatched bases: 15. The CDR3 is 18 amino acids. Per the germline V gene, CDR1 is PRHDT and CDR2 is FYEKMQ (reference sequence). The CDR3: CASSPEFPTGVMNTEAFF. The CDR3 nucleotides read TGTGCCAGCAGTCCTGAGTTCCCGACAGGGGTGATGAACACTGAAGCTTTCTTT.

This CDR3 is CASSPGEGGSYEQYF. The CDR3 nucleotides read TGTGCCAGCTCACCGGGGGAAGGGGGCTCCTACGAGCAGTACTTC. This chain joins TRBV18 and TRBJ2-7; a possible D gene is TRBD1 (6 bases). This CDR3 is 15 amino acids long. The V gene's germline CDR1 is KGHSH and CDR2 LQKENI. V was clipped by 3 bases and J by 0 bases, with 12 bases between them.

The V call is TRBV4-3, the J call TRBJ2-5; 7 bases are shared with TRBD2. This CDR3 spans 17 amino acids. Germline CDR1 reads LGHNA; CDR2 reads YSLEER. The V segment lost 0 bases and the J segment 5 bases; nucleotides outside the gene matches: 12. CDR3 amino acids: CASSQDIGGSFFETQYF. Written as DNA, the CDR3 is TGCGCCAGCAGCCAAGATATCGGCGGGAGTTTTTTCGAGACCCAGTACTTC.

This chain uses TRBV7-2 with TRBJ1-4; D uncertain. The CDR3 is 14 residues long. V was clipped by 5 bases and J by 8 bases, with 15 bases between them. In germline, CDR1 is SGHTA, CDR2 FQGNSA. The CDR3 is CASSPAGRPEKLFF. Here the CDR3 DNA reads TGTGCCAGCAGCCCAGCAGGCCGGCCCGAAAAACTGTTTTTT.

This clone appeared a few times. The genes are TRBV6-1 and TRBJ2-5; tentative D call: TRBD1 (6 bases). The V end was cut by 3 bases, the J end by 1 base, with 12 bases between. CDR3 size: 15 residues. Per the germline V gene, CDR1 is MNHNS and CDR2 is SASEGT. The CDR3 loop is CASSDLTGIQETQYF. Here the CDR3 DNA reads TGTGCCAGCAGTGATCTCACAGGGATCCAAGAGACCCAGTACTTC.

The chain joins TRBV10-3 to TRBJ1-5; D gene unclear. V lost 2 bases and J lost 4, with 9 bases in between. Germline V gene lookup returns CDR1 ENHRY and CDR2 SYGVKD. There are 14 residues in the CDR3. The CDR3 coding sequence is TGTGCCATCAGTGAGGCCAGCGATAATCAGCCCCAGCATTTT. Encoded protein: CAISEASDNQPQHF.

This chain uses TRBV5-1 with TRBJ2-3; the match to TRBD1 covers 7 bases. Germline loops: CDR1 SGHRS, CDR2 YFSETQ. This CDR3 is 16 amino acids long. The V gene end was trimmed by 4 bases and the J gene end by 3 bases; junction bases not matched to a gene: 11. The CDR3 is CASSKEAGTVTDTQYF. The CDR3 DNA reads as TGCGCCAGCAGCAAAGAAGCCGGGACAGTAACAGATACGCAGTATTTT.

This chain links TRBV11-3 with TRBJ2-3; 8 bases match TRBD2. V shed 8 bases and J 0 bases; nucleotides not matched to a gene: 4. Per the germline V gene, CDR1 is SGHNT and CDR2 is YENEEA. This CDR3 is 14 amino acids long. CDR3 DNA sequence: TGTGCCAGCGGAGAGCGGGAGAGCACAGATACGCAGTATTTT. Protein product: CASGERESTDTQYF.

This clone was found once. J is TRBJ1-6 and V is TRBV11-2, with a tentative D call TRBD1 (5 bases). Germline V gene data show CDR1 as SGHAT and CDR2 as FQNNGV. V was cut by 8 bases and J by 8 bases, with 10 bases left in between. The CDR3 has 12 amino acids. CDR3: CASGPGDSPLHF. As DNA, the CDR3 is TGTGCCAGCGGACCGGGGGATTCACCCCTCCACTTT.

The chain has TRBV6-1 and TRBJ1-1; D might be TRBD1 (5 bases). The germline V gene has CDR1 MNHNS and CDR2 SASEGT. Trimming took 6 bases from V and 7 from J, leaving 9 bases between them. The CDR3 spans 11 residues. As DNA, the CDR3 is TGTGCCAGCAGACTACAGGTTGAAGCTTTCTTT. Its translation: CASRLQVEAFF.

J is TRBJ2-1 and V is TRBV28, with 8 bases fitting TRBD2. The germline gives CDR1 MDHEN, CDR2 SYDVKM. After removal of 6 bases from V and 10 bases from J, the junction contained 11 bases not matched to a gene. CDR3 length: 14 amino acids. The CDR3 loop reads CASRLLRGAGEQFF. As DNA, the CDR3 is TGTGCCAGCAGATTACTGCGGGGGGCTGGGGAGCAGTTCTTC.

The chain has TRBV7-2 and TRBJ1-3; D may be TRBD1 (5 bases). Trimming pared 1 base from V and 5 bases from J, leaving 12 bases between. The CDR3 contains 15 residues. CDR1 SGHTA and CDR2 FQGNSA come from the germline V gene. CDR3: CASSLDRGGRNTIYF. The CDR3 DNA reads TGTGCCAGCAGCTTAGATCGGGGGGGGAGAAACACCATATATTTT.